This entry features one TCR beta chain sequence. Per the original data handling: Amplification of reference gene primers provided the estimated nucleated cell counts. This table comes from immunoSEQ multiplex PCR, and its TCRdb copy is limited to in-frame clones, with some not included. V, J and clone size reflect that table, while D and trimming were determined from the DNA. Of hundreds of thousands of clones detected, about 89% appear once; the ten largest clones hold around 4.4%. This sample was taken from a study of blood T cell repertoires in COVID-19. Study background: There were acute and convalescent COVID-19 samples, and they came from the United States, Italy and Spain.

The V gene's germline CDR1 is SGHAT and CDR2 FQDESV (reference sequence). Trimming cost V 5 bases and J 11 bases, with 15 bases left between them. CDR3 length equals 13 residues. The chain links TRBV11-1 to TRBJ1-4; unclear D gene. The specimen sequenced was peripheral blood. This TCR was sampled from a middle-aged man with acute or convalescent COVID-19. The CDR3 sequence: CASSLYPPNKLFF. In DNA, the CDR3 is TGTGCCAGCAGCCTCTACCCCCCCAACAAACTGTTTTTT.